This entry lists 25 T cell receptor beta chains sequenced from one sample in a study of T cell changes during pregnancy in multiple sclerosis. TCRdb's copy holds only in-frame clones and misses some; the assay was immunoSEQ multiplex PCR. The profile shows around 88,000 clones, around 90% of them singletons. The sequencing here drew on peripheral blood, taken after pregnancy. Source of these receptors: a female donor in good health, enrolled as a control in a pregnancy study.

V and J are TRBV11-2 and TRBJ1-4; D ambiguous. Per the germline V gene, CDR1 is SGHAT and CDR2 is FQNNGV. The CDR3 length is 16 residues. The ends were cut back, 3 bases at V and 0 bases at J, with 11 bases in the middle. The chain's CDR3 is CASSLGVLATNEKLFF. CDR3 nucleotide sequence: TGTGCCAGCAGCTTGGGAGTTCTTGCAACTAATGAAAAACTGTTTTTT. Full variable domain (rest looked up from reference TRBV11-2 and TRBJ1-4): EAGVAQSPRYKIIEKRQSVAFWCNPISGHATLYWYQQILGQGPKLLIQFQNNGVVDDSQLPKDRFSAERLKGVDSTLKIQPAKLEDSAVYLCASSLGVLATNEKLFFGSGTQLSVL.

This clone appeared once. The chain uses TRBV4-1 and TRBJ1-5; D is perhaps TRBD1 (6 bases). The CDR3 extends over 15 amino acids. V dropped 1 base and J dropped 6 bases, with 13 bases sitting between them. The germline CDR1 and CDR2 sequences are MGHRA and YSYEKL. CDR3 nucleotide sequence: TGCGCCAGCAGCCAAGTACAGGGTGAAGCTCAGCCCCAGCATTTT. Translated: CASSQVQGEAQPQHF.

The genes are TRBV15 and TRBJ1-2; TRBD1 is a possible D gene (5 bases). This CDR3 is built from 14 residues. The V gene lost 5 bases and the J gene lost 2 bases, with 12 bases spanning the gap. Germline V gene data show CDR1 as LNHNV and CDR2 as YYDKDF (reference sequence). The CDR3 DNA reads TGTGCCACCAGCCCCGCTGGGGGGAACTATGGCTACACCTTC. Translating gives CATSPAGGNYGYTF.

V usage is TRBV5-1 and J usage is TRBJ2-3; D possibly corresponds to TRBD2 (7 bases). The CDR3 is made up of 17 amino acids. CDR1 SGHRS and CDR2 YFSETQ come from the germline V gene. Trimming removed 0 bases from V and 3 bases from J, with 17 bases in between. Written as DNA, the CDR3 is TGCGCCAGCAGCTTGGCCGGAGCGGGGACACTTACAGATACGCAGTATTTT. It specifies CASSLAGAGTLTDTQYF.

J is TRBJ1-3 and V is TRBV4-1; TRBD1 might be the D (6 bases). V dropped 3 bases and J dropped 0 bases, with 9 bases sitting between them. Germline assignment: CDR1 MGHRA and CDR2 YSYEKL. The CDR3 is 15 residues long. The CDR3 here is CASSHGQFSGNTIYF. The DNA of the CDR3 is TGCGCCAGCAGCCACGGACAGTTCTCTGGAAACACCATATATTTT.

The chain carries TRBV5-1 and TRBJ1-3; possibly TRBD1 for D (6 bases). Deletions cut 0 bases from V and 5 bases from J, with 18 bases between. From germline, CDR1 is SGHRS and CDR2 YFSETQ. The CDR3 length is 17 residues. The CDR3 sequence is CASSLGVLNRDRNTIYF. The CDR3 bases are TGCGCCAGCAGCTTGGGAGTATTGAACAGGGATAGAAACACCATATATTTT.

This chain connects TRBV28 to TRBJ2-7; TRBD1 might be the D (6 bases). With 4 bases removed from V and 5 bases from J, the gap between germline ends came to 9 bases. CDR3 size: 12 residues. The V gene's germline CDR1 is MDHEN and CDR2 SYDVKM. Written as DNA, the CDR3 is TGTGCCAGCAGTTCAGGGGCGGACGAGCAGTACTTC. Protein: CASSSGADEQYF.

This chain links TRBV16 with TRBJ1-4; D may be TRBD1 (5 bases). The CDR3 extends over 13 amino acids. V was clipped by 3 bases and J by 8 bases, with 10 bases between them. The germline gives CDR1 KGHSY, CDR2 FQNENV. The DNA of the CDR3 is TGTGCCAGCAGCCAGGGGCAGATGGAAAAACTGTTTTTT. The encoded protein is CASSQGQMEKLFF.

For the CDR3, the DNA is TGCGCCAGCAGCCCGGAGGGGGGGGAGACCCAGTACTTC. Its translation: CASSPEGGETQYF. The rearrangement links TRBV5-1 to TRBJ2-5, with D possibly being TRBD2 (7 bases). The CDR3 consists of 13 residues. Germline assignment: CDR1 SGHRS and CDR2 YFSETQ. Between the trimmed V and J ends, which lost 4 bases and 5 bases, there was a span of 12 bases.

This rearrangement joins TRBV28 to TRBJ2-7, with no clear D. V was clipped by 3 bases and J by 7 bases, with 7 bases between them. CDR3 size: 11 residues. Germline-derived CDR1 and CDR2 are MDHEN and SYDVKM. In DNA form, the CDR3 reads TGTGCCAGCAGTTTTCTCGGGGAGCAGTACTTC. This gives the protein CASSFLGEQYF.

The count of this clone is one. The V call is TRBV5-5, the J call TRBJ1-1; D gene unclear. Trimming pared 6 bases from V and 0 bases from J, leaving 9 bases between. The CDR3 has 13 residues. Germline V CDR1 and CDR2: SGHKS, YYEKEE (reference sequence). CDR3 sequence: CASMELMNTEAFF. The CDR3, as DNA: TGTGCCAGCATGGAGCTCATGAACACTGAAGCTTTCTTT.

V usage is TRBV7-2 and J usage is TRBJ2-7; TRBD1 matches at 9 bases. Germline CDR1 and CDR2: SGHTA and FQGNSA. The V segment lost 5 bases and the J segment 6 bases; nucleotides outside the gene matches: 8. This CDR3 contains 14 residues. The CDR3 is CASSGGTGTGEQYF. In nucleotides, the CDR3 is TGTGCCAGCAGCGGCGGGACAGGGACGGGCGAGCAGTACTTC. The full variable domain, rest sourced from reference TRBV7-2 and TRBJ2-7, is GAGVSQSPSNKVTEKGKDVELRCDPISGHTALYWYRQSLGQGLEFLIYFQGNSAPDKSGLPSDRFSAERTGGSVSTLTIQRTQQEDSAVYLCASSGGTGTGEQYFGPGTRLTVT.

The chain employs TRBV2 and TRBJ1-6, with 7 bases matching TRBD1. V lost 2 bases and J lost 6; bases outside the gene matches: 7. Per the germline V gene, CDR1 is SNHLY and CDR2 is FYNNEI. The CDR3 has 16 amino acids. In nucleotides, the CDR3 is TGTGCCAGCAGTGAACCGACAGGGTTAAGTAATTCACCCCTCCACTTT. This translates into CASSEPTGLSNSPLHF.

This clone was found once. The chain links TRBV19 to TRBJ2-7, with 7 bases aligning to TRBD2. Losses at the gene ends were 0 bases for V and 0 bases for J; bases not matched to a gene: 2. This CDR3 comprises 15 residues. Germline assignment: CDR1 LNHDA and CDR2 SQIVND (reference sequence). The CDR3 spells CASSIERGFSYEQYF. CDR3 nucleotides: TGTGCCAGTAGTATAGAGCGGGGGTTCTCCTACGAGCAGTACTTC. The full variable domain, in which reference TRBV19 and TRBJ2-7 provide the parts outside the CDR3, is DGGITQSPKYLFRKEGQNVTLSCEQNLNHDAMYWYRQDPGQGLRLIYYSQIVNDFQKGDIAEGYSVSREKKESFPLTVTSAQKNPTAFYLCASSIERGFSYEQYFGPGTRLTVT.

The count of this clone is one. The chain recombines TRBV11-1 with TRBJ2-3; 10 bases are a match to TRBD2. The junction had 7 bases not matched to a gene; V was cut back by 1 base and J by 0 bases. Looked up from germline, CDR1 is SGHAT and CDR2 is FQDESV (reference sequence). The CDR3 runs 18 residues. CDR3 in DNA: TGTGCCAGCAGCTTAGATCTAGCGGGAGCCGTAAGCACAGATACGCAGTATTTT. Its protein is CASSLDLAGAVSTDTQYF.

The chain links TRBV6-4 to TRBJ2-2; a possible D gene is TRBD2 (6 bases). Trimming took off 0 bases at V and 4 bases at J, with 12 bases between the two ends. Germline V CDR1 and CDR2: MRHNA, SNTAGT. The CDR3 totals 16 residues. CDR3 amino acids: CASSDSGGTFTGELFF. CDR3 DNA: TGTGCCAGCAGTGACTCAGGCGGGACCTTCACCGGGGAGCTGTTTTTT.

As DNA, the CDR3 is TGTGCCAGCAGTTTAATTGGCCGGGGCACAGATACGCAGTATTTT. Protein: CASSLIGRGTDTQYF. The chain couples TRBV28 to TRBJ2-3; D is unresolved. Trimming stripped 2 bases from V and 1 base from J, with 10 bases between. Germline CDR1 MDHEN, CDR2 SYDVKM. The CDR3 totals 15 residues.

J is TRBJ2-1 and V is TRBV6-4; TRBD2 matches at 10 bases. The ends lost 5 bases at V and 3 bases at J; junction bases unmatched: 4. This CDR3 has 15 amino acids. From germline, CDR1 is MRHNA and CDR2 SNTAGT. CDR3 sequence reads: CASSSGTSDYNEQFF. The DNA of the CDR3 is TGTGCCAGCAGTTCCGGGACTAGCGACTACAATGAGCAGTTCTTC.

The genes are TRBV7-9 and TRBJ2-1, with a tentative D call TRBD1 (6 bases). V gave up 8 bases and J gave up 0 bases, with 14 bases separating them. The CDR3 length is 15 residues. Germline CDR1 is SEHNR and CDR2 is FQNEAQ (reference sequence). This CDR3 reads CASLEGVSSYNEQFF. CDR3 in DNA: TGTGCCAGCTTAGAGGGGGTTAGCTCCTACAATGAGCAGTTCTTC.

The J gene is TRBJ2-7, the V gene TRBV4-1; maybe TRBD2 (7 bases). V dropped 1 base and J dropped 7 bases, with 11 bases sitting between them. CDR1 and CDR2 (germline): MGHRA, YSYEKL. This CDR3 is 13 amino acids long. As DNA, the CDR3 is TGCGCCAGCAGCCAAGTGGGGGGGCGGGAGCAGTACTTC. Protein: CASSQVGGREQYF.

The chain is built from TRBV4-2 and TRBJ1-1; no definite D call. CDR3 length: 14 amino acids. Germline CDR1 LGHNA, CDR2 YNFKEQ. With 0 bases removed from V and 6 bases from J, the gap between germline ends came to 11 bases. The DNA of the CDR3 is TGTGCCAGCAGCCAAGATCTGTTTCTTGCTGAAGCTTTCTTT. It translates to CASSQDLFLAEAFF.

This clone was detected a few times. This chain connects TRBV4-2 to TRBJ1-1; D gene ambiguous. V was pared by 6 bases and J by 4 bases, with 12 bases between. CDR3 length equals 13 residues. Germline V gene data show CDR1 as LGHNA and CDR2 as YNFKEQ. The CDR3 loop reads CASSPRRSTEAFF. The CDR3 DNA reads as TGTGCCAGCAGTCCCCGGAGGAGCACTGAAGCTTTCTTT.

The V gene is TRBV11-2, the J gene TRBJ1-1; TRBD1 matches at 7 bases. Trimming removed 1 base from V and 1 base from J; junction bases left unmatched: 6. The CDR3 is made up of 16 amino acids. Germline CDR1 reads SGHAT; CDR2 reads FQNNGV. The CDR3 loop reads CASSLALTGRNTEAFF. The DNA of the CDR3 is TGTGCCAGCAGCTTAGCTCTGACAGGGCGGAACACTGAAGCTTTCTTT.

This clone has just one count. The chain employs TRBV19 and TRBJ1-5; 11 nucleotides match TRBD1. The germline CDR1 and CDR2 sequences are LNHDA and SQIVND (reference sequence). After removal of 5 bases from V and 7 bases from J, the junction contained 4 bases not matched to a gene. This CDR3 has 14 residues. In DNA, the CDR3 is TGTGCCAGTAGTGTGGGACAGGGGGTCCAGCCCCAGCATTTT. It encodes CASSVGQGVQPQHF.

The chain links TRBV6-6 to TRBJ1-6; possible D gene TRBD1, 5 bases. The V gene's germline CDR1 is MNHNY and CDR2 SVGAGI (reference sequence). CDR3 length: 15 residues. Trimming cost V 0 bases and J 9 bases, with 12 bases left between them. The CDR3 spells CASSYSGGVGSPLHF. For the CDR3, the DNA is TGTGCCAGCAGTTACTCCGGGGGAGTTGGTTCACCCCTCCACTTT.